The next 7 T cell receptor beta chains were all read from a single sample in a study of PD-1 blockade in mismatch repair-deficient tumors. Sequenced by immunoSEQ multiplex PCR; TCRdb stores in-frame clones only, minus some. The sample shows about 120,000 clones, 60% to 85% of them seen only once. This specimen was peripheral blood, taken more than 58 weeks after starting pembrolizumab. These receptors originate from an adult with mismatch repair-deficient cancer.

The CDR3 bases are TGTGCCAGTAGTAGACGGAATAGCAATCAGCCCCAGCATTTT. As protein: CASSRRNSNQPQHF. The rearrangement joins TRBV19 to TRBJ1-5; the D is unclear. The CDR3 length is 14 residues. The germline V gene encodes CDR1 LNHDA and CDR2 SQIVND (reference sequence). Deletions cut 4 bases from V and 0 bases from J, with 7 bases between.

The rearrangement joins TRBV4-1 to TRBJ2-7, with TRBD2 matching over 12 bases. V lost 3 bases and J lost 4; bases outside the gene matches: 10. From germline, CDR1 is MGHRA and CDR2 YSYEKL. The CDR3 covers 17 residues. This CDR3 reads CASSQVELAGGTYEQYF. The CDR3 DNA reads as TGCGCCAGCAGCCAGGTAGAACTAGCGGGAGGAACTTACGAGCAGTACTTC.

This clone was observed a single time. This rearrangement joins TRBV7-8 to TRBJ2-7; D may match TRBD1 or TRBD2 (6 bases each). The V end was cut by 1 base, the J end by 6 bases, with 22 bases between. This CDR3 contains 17 residues. The germline gives CDR1 SGHVS, CDR2 FQNEAQ. In DNA form, the CDR3 reads TGTGCCAGCAGCTTAGAGAAGGGGGGCGCTAGTCTGGGCGAGCAGTACTTC. Amino acids: CASSLEKGGASLGEQYF.

This chain connects TRBV19 to TRBJ1-5; D may be TRBD1 (6 bases). There are 12 residues in the CDR3. The germline V gene has CDR1 LNHDA and CDR2 SQIVND (reference sequence). Deletions cut 3 bases from V and 9 bases from J, with 9 bases between. The CDR3 region is CASSIRGLPQHF. The CDR3 DNA is TGTGCCAGTAGTATTAGGGGGTTGCCCCAGCATTTT.

This chain links TRBV6-1 with TRBJ1-5, with a possible D match to TRBD1 (5 bases). CDR3 length: 13 amino acids. V was shortened by 4 bases and J by 6 bases, with 10 bases between the two germline ends. From germline, CDR1 is MNHNS and CDR2 SASEGT. CDR3 bases: TGTGCCAGCAGTGGAGAAGGGACTCAGCCCCAGCATTTT. Encoded protein: CASSGEGTQPQHF.

This clone was seen a few times. This chain links TRBV7-2 with TRBJ1-2; 8 bases match TRBD1. CDR1 and CDR2 from the germline V gene are SGHTA and FQGNSA. The V and J ends lost 4 bases and 1 base, in that order; junction bases with no gene match: 8. There are 16 residues in the CDR3. CDR3 loop: CASSSAGTGVNYGYTF. The CDR3 coding sequence is TGTGCCAGCAGCTCGGCCGGGACAGGAGTTAACTATGGCTACACCTTC.

The sample holds a few counts of this clone. V is TRBV21-1 and J is TRBJ2-7; the table's D gene call, TRBD2, was not cross checked with the DNA. TRBV21-1 is a known pseudogene. CDR3 length: 14 residues. The DNA for the CDR3 is TGTGCCAGCACCTATCCTGTTCTCACTTACGAGCAGTACTTC. Protein product: CASTYPVLTYEQYF.